This paragraph reports one T cell receptor (beta chain). The data were obtained in a study of blood T cell repertoires in COVID-19. Background on the study: Both acute and convalescent COVID-19 samples were obtained from the United States, Italy and Spain.

TCRdb's copy holds only in-frame clones and misses some; the assay was immunoSEQ multiplex PCR. The sample lists 200,000 or so clones; more than 70% were seen once. Trimming at V came to 7 bases and at J to 8 bases, leaving 6 bases not matched to a gene. CDR1 and CDR2 (germline): SNHLY, FYNNEI. The CDR3 has 14 amino acids. The chain is built from TRBV2 and TRBJ2-1, with TRBD1 identical over 12 bases. This TCR was sampled from a woman aged 55-69 years with acute or convalescent COVID-19. Sequenced input: peripheral blood. The CDR3 region is CASNRDRGPDEQFF. CDR3 coding DNA: TGTGCCAGCAACCGGGACAGGGGGCCCGATGAGCAGTTCTTC.